This T cell receptor beta chain was identified during a study of cytomegalovirus exposure and HLA in healthy donors. Study-level results: A later analysis linked around 15,000 TCR beta sequences to HLA alleles at 0.05 false discovery rate. DRB1 showed the most TCR associations and HLA-C the fewest in a later analysis, as rates varied by HLA locus.

About this clone itself: Its antigen is unidentified.

Trimming removed 2 bases from V and 8 bases from J, with 19 bases in between. Germline CDR1 and CDR2: MNHEY and SVGAGI. This CDR3 is built from 16 residues. Primers for the PCR totalled 60 Vbeta and 13 Jbeta. Clones were read by immunoSEQ multiplex PCR, and TCRdb kept only the in-frame ones, dropping some. This table holds 30,000 to 45,000 clones, roughly 90% found once. The TCR was taken from a woman aged 40 to 50 in good health and CMV-seropositive. Input material: PBMCs. The gene calls are TRBV6-5 and TRBJ2-1; D not certain. This CDR3 is CASSYEVAAFGHEQFF. The CDR3 nucleotides are TGTGCCAGCAGTTACGAGGTGGCTGCCTTCGGCCATGAGCAGTTCTTC.